The entry below gives a single T cell receptor beta chain sequence along with its context. The antigen is not known. One end of the junction is discordant with germline, which a read error may explain. The data were taken from a study of blood T cells in healthy people across ages. Points from the study as a whole: Shifts in expanded clonotypes may have been confounded by donor CMV status, which was unknown.

The V gene's germline CDR1 is MNHEY and CDR2 SVGAGI. This CDR3 spans 15 amino acids. Then a second PCR, running roughly 7 to 11 cycles, was carried out with a sample-barcoded 5' primer and a J-beta primer mix. TCRdb reprocessed the 5' RACE reads with MiXCR, giving one entry per CDR3 protein. The sample has 1.5 million to 2 million distinct CDR3 sequences; 28% are singletons. Peripheral blood was drawn, ten milliliters per donor. The sample consisted of blood. The chain employs TRBV6-5 and TRBJ2-1, with D perhaps matching TRBD1 (6 bases). The TCR originated in a woman in her twenties or thirties in good health. The CDR3 DNA reads TGTGCCAGCAGGTACTCGACAGGACTTTACAATGAGCAGTTCTTC. It specifies CASRYSTGLYNEQFF.